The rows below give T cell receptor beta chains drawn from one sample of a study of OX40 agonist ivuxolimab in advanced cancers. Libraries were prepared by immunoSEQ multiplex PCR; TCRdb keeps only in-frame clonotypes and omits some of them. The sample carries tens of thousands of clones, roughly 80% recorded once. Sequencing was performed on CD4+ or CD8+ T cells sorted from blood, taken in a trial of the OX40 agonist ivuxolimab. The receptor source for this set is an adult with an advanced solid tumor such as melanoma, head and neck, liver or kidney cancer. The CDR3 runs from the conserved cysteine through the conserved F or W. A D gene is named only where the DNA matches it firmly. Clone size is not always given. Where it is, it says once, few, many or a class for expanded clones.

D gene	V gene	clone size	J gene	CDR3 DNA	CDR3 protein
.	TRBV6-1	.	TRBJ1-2	TGTGCCAGCAGTGAAGAAGCTAGAGCGAATTATGGCTACACCTTC	CASSEEARANYGYTF
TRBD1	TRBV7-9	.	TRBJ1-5	TGTGCCAGCAGCTTGGGACAGGGGCATACTTTTTCCAGTCAGCCCCAGCATTTT	CASSLGQGHTFSSQPQHF
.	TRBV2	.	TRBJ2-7	TGTGCCGGTGTATCCGGGACCCTATCGGGCGAGCAGTACTTC	CAGVSGTLSGEQYF
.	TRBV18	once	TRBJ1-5	TGTGCCAGCTCACCGGAGGGGGACCAGCCCCAGCATTTT	CASSPEGDQPQHF
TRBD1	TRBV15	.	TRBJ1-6	TGTGCCACCAGCAGAGGGACCGGGGACAGGGGAGATTCACCCCTCCACTTT	CATSRGTGDRGDSPLHF
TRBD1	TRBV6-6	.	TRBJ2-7	TGTGCCAGCACCCGGACAGGCCTCTCCTACGAGCAGTACTTC	CASTRTGLSYEQYF
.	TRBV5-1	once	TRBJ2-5	TGCGCCAGCAGCTTGGGCTCCCTTGGCAGGGCGGGGACCCAGTACTTC	CASSLGSLGRAGTQYF
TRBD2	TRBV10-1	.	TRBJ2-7	TGCGCCAGCAGTGTAGCGGGCACCTCCTCCTACGAGCAGTACTTC	CASSVAGTSSYEQYF
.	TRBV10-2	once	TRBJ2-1	TGCGCCAGCAGTAATCCCCCAAGAGGAAGTGTAGTGTTCTTC	CASSNPPRGSVVFF
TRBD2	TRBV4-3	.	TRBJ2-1	TGCGCCAGCAGCCCGGAAGCGGGAGCGGGCGATGAGCAGTTCTTC	CASSPEAGAGDEQFF
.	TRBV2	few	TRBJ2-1	TGTGCCAGCATTGGTCGTCTGGGGTCCTACAATGAGCAGTTCTTC	CASIGRLGSYNEQFF
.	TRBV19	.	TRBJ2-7	TGTGCCAGTAGTGACAGAACCTCCTACGAGCAGTACTTC	CASSDRTSYEQYF
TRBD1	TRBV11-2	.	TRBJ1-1	TGTGCCAGCAGCTTACTGACAGGGACAAACACTGAAGCTTTCTTT	CASSLLTGTNTEAFF
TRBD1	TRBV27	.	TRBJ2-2	TGTGCCAGCAGTCCCCTAGGGACAGGGAAAGGCGGGGAGCTGTTTTTT	CASSPLGTGKGGELFF
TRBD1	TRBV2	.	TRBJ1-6	TGTGCCAGCAGTGTCGACAGGGAATATAATTCACCCCTCCACTTT	CASSVDREYNSPLHF
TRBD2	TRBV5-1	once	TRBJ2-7	TGCGCCAGCAGCTTCAATTTAGCGGGAGACGAGCAGTACTTC	CASSFNLAGDEQYF
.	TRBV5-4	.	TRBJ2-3	TGTGCCAGCAGCTTGGGCCCATCTGATACGCAGTATTTT	CASSLGPSDTQYF
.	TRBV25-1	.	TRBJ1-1	TGTGCCAGCAGTGAGCCAGGCTTTGACACTGAAGCTTTCTTT	CASSEPGFDTEAFF
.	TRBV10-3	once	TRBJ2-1	TGTGCCATCAGTGAGTTTGTGGGGGGTGAGCAGTTCTTC	CAISEFVGGEQFF
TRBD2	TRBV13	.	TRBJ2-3	TGTGCCAGCAGCCACCGGACTAGCGGGAGGGCCAGAGATACGCAGTATTTT	CASSHRTSGRARDTQYF
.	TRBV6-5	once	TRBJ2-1	TGTGCCAGCAGGAGAGATAATGAGCAGTTCTTC	CASRRDNEQFF
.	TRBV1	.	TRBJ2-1	TGCACCAGCAGCCAGGCCCCTGGACTAGTTGGGAATGAGCAGTTCTTC	CTSSQAPGLVGNEQFF
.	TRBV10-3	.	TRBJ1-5	TGTGCCATCAGTGAGGGACAGAAAAATCAGCCCCAGCATTTT	CAISEGQKNQPQHF
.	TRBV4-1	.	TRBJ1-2	TGCGCCAGCAGCCAACATTCCGGTGGGGGCTACACCTTC	CASSQHSGGGYTF
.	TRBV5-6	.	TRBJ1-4	TGTGCCAGCAGCCCTTCGGTAGCAACTAATGAAAAACTGTTTTTT	CASSPSVATNEKLFF
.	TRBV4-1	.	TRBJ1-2	TGCGCCAGCAGCCAAGACGGCACAGGGAATCCGCAGGGCTACACCTTC	CASSQDGTGNPQGYTF
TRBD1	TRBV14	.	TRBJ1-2	TGTGCCAGCAGCCAAATCGGACAGGCCCTCTATGGCTACACCTTC	CASSQIGQALYGYTF
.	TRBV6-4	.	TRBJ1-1	TGTGCCAGCAGCCCCTCACAGGGTAACACTGAAGCTTTCTTT	CASSPSQGNTEAFF
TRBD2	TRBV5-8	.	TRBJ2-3	TGTGCCAGCAGCTTGGGAAAGGGACTAGCGGCCACAGATACGCAGTATTTT	CASSLGKGLAATDTQYF
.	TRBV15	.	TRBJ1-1	TGTGCCACCAGCAGAGATAATTGGGCAGGGGAATATACTGAAGCTTTCTTT	CATSRDNWAGEYTEAFF
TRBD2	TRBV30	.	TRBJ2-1	TGTGCCTGGAGTGTAAGGGCTAGCGGGAACAATGAGCAGTTCTTC	CAWSVRASGNNEQFF
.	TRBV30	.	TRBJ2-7	TGTGCCTTAGGGGACAATCAGATGGTCTTCGAGCAGTACTTC	CALGDNQMVFEQYF
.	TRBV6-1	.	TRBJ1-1	TGTGCCAGCAGATCGGGTAGGGGCACTGAAGCTTTCTTT	CASRSGRGTEAFF
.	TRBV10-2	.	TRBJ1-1	TGCGCCAGCAGTGAGTCGATAGGGGGGATCGCTGAAGCTTTCTTT	CASSESIGGIAEAFF
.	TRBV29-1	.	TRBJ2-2	TGCAGCGTCAAGGCACAGAACACCGGGGAGCTGTTTTTT	CSVKAQNTGELFF
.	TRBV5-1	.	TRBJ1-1	TGCGCCAGCAGCTTTAAGGTGGGCACTGAAGCTTTCTTT	CASSFKVGTEAFF
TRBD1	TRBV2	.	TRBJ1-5	TGTGCCAGCGGCTTGGACAGGGCCGATCAGCCCCAGCATTTT	CASGLDRADQPQHF
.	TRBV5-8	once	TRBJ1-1	TGTGCCAGCAGCTTGGCCGTCGGTCCCTTTGGGACTGAAGCTTTCTTT	CASSLAVGPFGTEAFF
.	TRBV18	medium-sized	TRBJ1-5	TGTGCCAGCTCACCACCAAATAGGGATAGCAATCAGCCCCAGCATTTT	CASSPPNRDSNQPQHF
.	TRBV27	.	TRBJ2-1	TGTGCCAGCAGTTTAAGTAGCACGGGTGGGGAGTTCTTC	CASSLSSTGGEFF
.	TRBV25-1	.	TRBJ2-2	TGTGCCAGCGGCCCCTGGGGGACGGCATTCACCGGGGAGCTGTTTTTT	CASGPWGTAFTGELFF
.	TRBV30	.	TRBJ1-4	TGTGCCTGGAATCGAGGGATTGAGGCTGAAAAACTGTTTTTT	CAWNRGIEAEKLFF
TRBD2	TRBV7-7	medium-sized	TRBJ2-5	TGTGCCAGCAGCTTAGCGTTGACTAGCGGGAGGGCCTTCGGGGAGACCCAGTACTTC	CASSLALTSGRAFGETQYF
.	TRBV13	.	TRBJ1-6	TGTGCCAGCAGCTTAGGAGGCAGGGCTCGTAATTCACCCCTCCACTTT	CASSLGGRARNSPLHF
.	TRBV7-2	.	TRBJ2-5	TGTGCCAGCAGCCCAGGGACCTTGGGGAAGACCCAGTACTTC	CASSPGTLGKTQYF
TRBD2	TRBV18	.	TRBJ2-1	TGTGCCAGCTCACCCGGGACTAGCTCCTACAATGAGCAGTTCTTC	CASSPGTSSYNEQFF
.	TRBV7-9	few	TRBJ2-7	TGTGCCAGCAGCTCTACTCTTTTGGGCGAGCAGTACTTC	CASSSTLLGEQYF
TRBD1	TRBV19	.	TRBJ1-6	TGTGCCAGTAGTTCAGGGACAGGGGGAAGCTCACCCCTCCACTTT	CASSSGTGGSSPLHF
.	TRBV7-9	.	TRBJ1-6	TGTGCCAGCAGCCTGCCTCCCGGGACTATGAATTCACCCCTCCACTTT	CASSLPPGTMNSPLHF
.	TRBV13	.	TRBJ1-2	TGTGCCAGCAGTCCCGGGACGCACTATAACGGCTACACCTTC	CASSPGTHYNGYTF
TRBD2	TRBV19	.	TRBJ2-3	TGTGCCAGTACCCCACTAGCGGGAGGCGCAGATACGCAGTATTTT	CASTPLAGGADTQYF
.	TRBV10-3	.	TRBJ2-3	TGTGCCATCAGTGAGGGCCCCGGGACAGATACGCAGTATTTT	CAISEGPGTDTQYF
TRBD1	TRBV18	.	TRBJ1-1	TGTGCCAGCTCAGACAGGGAGATGAGCACTGAAGCTTTCTTT	CASSDREMSTEAFF
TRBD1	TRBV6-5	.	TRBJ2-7	TGTGCCAGCAGTTACAGGACAGGGATCGAGCAGTACTTC	CASSYRTGIEQYF
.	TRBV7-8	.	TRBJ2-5	TGTGCCAGCAGTCCCACTAGGGAAGAGACCCAGTACTTC	CASSPTREETQYF
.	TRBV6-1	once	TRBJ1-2	TGTGCCAGCCGTCAGCCGAATTACACCTTC	CASRQPNYTF
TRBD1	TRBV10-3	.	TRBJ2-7	TGTGCCATCAGACAGACAGGGGGCTCAAACGAGCAGTACTTC	CAIRQTGGSNEQYF
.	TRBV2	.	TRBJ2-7	TGTGCCAGCAGTGAGAACAGGCACTACGAGCAGTACTTC	CASSENRHYEQYF
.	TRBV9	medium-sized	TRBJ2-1	TGTGCCAGCAGCTCGGGCCGGGACTTGCTTCACAATGAGCAGTTCTTC	CASSSGRDLLHNEQFF